This T cell receptor beta chain was identified in a study of T-cell memory formation after mild COVID-19. This clonotype was seen repeatedly, ten times or more. Each CDR3 protein is one row after TCRdb ran MiXCR on the 5' RACE reads. The table has around 45,000 distinct CDR3 sequences, approximately 9.7% seen once. The sequenced sample consisted of PBMCs or a T cell subset sorted from them (not recorded which). The clonotype was recovered from an adult woman who had mild COVID-19 (a few samples of this study predate the infection). Cell type and time point are not known.

CDR3 nucleotides: TGTGCCAGCAGCTTCGGACAGGGGGACAATGAGCAGTTCTTC. Its translation is CASSFGQGDNEQFF. The chain recombines TRBV5-4 with TRBJ2-1; 10 nucleotides align to TRBD1. Trimming took 2 bases from V and 5 from J; bases not matched to a gene: 1. Germline loops: CDR1 SGHNT, CDR2 YYREEE (reference sequence). The CDR3 contains 14 residues.